The sequence of this TCR beta chain was determined in a study of blood T cell repertoires in COVID-19. The wider study: Spain, Italy and the United States supplied samples that represented acute and convalescent COVID-19.

The germline CDR1 and CDR2 sequences are SGHTA and FQGNSA. There are 17 residues in the CDR3. J was trimmed by 0 bases and V by 5 bases; bases with no gene match: 10. In the authors' workflow: Reference gene primers were amplified, and this amplification served to estimate nucleated cell counts. The data were produced by immunoSEQ multiplex PCR, yet TCRdb's version contains in-frame clones alone and is incomplete. From that table come the V and J calls and clone size; the DNA was used to work out D and trimming. The table has about 70,000 clones, 70% to 90% seen once; the top ten hold approximately 5.1%.

The chain uses TRBV7-2 and TRBJ1-5, with 7 positions matching TRBD1. The origin of this receptor is a woman older than 75 with active or convalescent COVID-19. Sequences were obtained from peripheral blood. CDR3 protein: CASSTGTALYSNQPQHF. In DNA form, the CDR3 reads TGTGCCAGCAGCACCGGGACAGCACTCTATAGCAATCAGCCCCAGCATTTT.